One and the same sample provided the 13 T cell receptor beta chains below, sequenced in a study of T-cell reconstitution after alpha-beta-depleted transplantation in children. TCRbeta library construction was performed incorporating unique molecular identifiers. TCRdb processed the PCR reads anew with MiXCR; each CDR3 protein has one entry. This sample yields about 360,000 distinct CDR3 sequences, of which about 14% are seen a single time; roughly 4.5% belongs to the top ten. Sequenced here: PBMCs, sampled from the stem cell graft. The receptors were sampled from a human donor who donated a stem cell graft to a child with Fanconi anemia.

This clonotype appeared a few times. The genes are TRBV20-1 and TRBJ2-1, with D perhaps being TRBD1 or TRBD2 (6 bases each). CDR1 and CDR2 from the germline V gene are DFQATT and SNEGSKA (reference sequence). Trimming shortened V by 1 base and J by 4 bases, and 17 bases separated the two germline ends. This CDR3 has 16 amino acids. The CDR3, as DNA: TGCAGTGCTAGAGCCTCCTTCGGGGGCTCATACAATGAGCAGTTCTTC. This encodes CSARASFGGSYNEQFF.

This chain links TRBV5-5 with TRBJ1-2; D gene uncertain. The germline V and J ends were trimmed by 6 bases and 6 bases, with 18 bases remaining between them. This CDR3 spans 14 amino acids. From germline, CDR1 is SGHKS and CDR2 YYEKEE (reference sequence). CDR3 sequence (DNA): TGTGCCAGCACCCCAGACGTGGGGAGGGATGGCTACACCTTC. It is translated as CASTPDVGRDGYTF.

This chain links TRBV5-6 with TRBJ2-7, with unresolved D. Germline loops: CDR1 SGHDT, CDR2 YYEEEE. This CDR3 has 13 amino acids. The V and J ends lost 0 bases and 6 bases respectively, with 10 bases between them. Here the CDR3 reads CASSLGVGSEQYV. The CDR3, as DNA: TGTGCCAGCAGCTTGGGAGTAGGATCCGAGCAGTACGTC.

This clonotype was seen more than once but under ten times. V gene TRBV19 combines with J gene TRBJ2-1; D remains unclear. CDR3 size: 14 residues. Between the trimmed V and J ends, which lost 3 bases and 0 bases, there was a span of 6 bases. Per the germline V gene, CDR1 is LNHDA and CDR2 is SQIVND (reference sequence). The DNA of the CDR3 is TGTGCCAGTAGTATTCAGAGCTCCTACAATGAGCAGTTCTTC. Protein product: CASSIQSSYNEQFF.

This clonotype was observed a handful of times. DNA for the CDR3: TGTGCCAGCACCGCACTAGGCGGGGGGCCCACAGATACGCAGTATTTT. Its protein product is CASTALGGGPTDTQYF. This sequence joins TRBV7-2 and TRBJ2-3, with 8 positions matching TRBD2. Per germline, CDR1 SGHTA and CDR2 FQGNSA. The J segment lost 2 bases and the V segment lost 7 bases, leaving 11 bases of the junction unmatched. The CDR3 is 16 residues long.

The table lists this clonotype with a few counts. This rearrangement joins TRBV24-1 to TRBJ2-1, with TRBD2 as a possible D gene (6 bases). V was cut by 9 bases and J by 4 bases, with 12 bases left in between. CDR3 length: 13 residues. From germline, CDR1 is KGHDR and CDR2 SFDVKD. The CDR3 DNA is TGTGCCACCGGAGGGGCCCAGTACAATGAGCAGTTCTTC. Encoded protein: CATGGAQYNEQFF.

This clonotype was counted between two and nine times. The gene calls are TRBV9 and TRBJ2-5; D possibly corresponds to TRBD2 (6 bases). The V gene's germline CDR1 is SGDLS and CDR2 YYNGEE. V lost 0 bases to trimming and J lost 1 base, with 10 bases between them. The CDR3 has 15 residues. DNA of the CDR3: TGTGCCAGCAGCGTAGGGGGACTCTCCCAAGAGACCCAGTACTTC. Translation: CASSVGGLSQETQYF.

The chain carries TRBV20-1 and TRBJ2-7; perhaps D is TRBD1 or TRBD2 (5 bases each). Germline V lookup: CDR1 DFQATT, CDR2 SNEGSKA (reference sequence). The CDR3 sequence is 14 residues long. V was clipped by 5 bases and J by 2 bases, with 16 bases between them. The CDR3 coding sequence is TGCAGTGCTGAGGGGCAGGGACCTACCTACGAGCAGTACTTC. Amino acid sequence: CSAEGQGPTYEQYF.

This clonotype was recorded at least ten times. This chain uses TRBV4-2 with TRBJ2-2, with unresolved D. V shed 5 bases and J shed 2 bases, with 3 bases lying between them. Germline V gene sequence: CDR1 LGHNA, CDR2 YNFKEQ. The CDR3 sequence is 12 residues long. The CDR3 DNA sequence: TGTGCCAGCAGCTCAAACACCGGGGAGCTGTTTTTT. This translates into CASSSNTGELFF.

This clonotype was found a few times. This chain's CDR3 is CASSPAGRDGYTF. The CDR3 bases are TGTGCCAGTAGTCCGGCCGGGAGGGACGGCTACACCTTC. The genes are TRBV19 and TRBJ1-2; D might be TRBD1 (5 bases). The CDR3 loop spans 13 amino acids. The V gene's germline CDR1 is LNHDA and CDR2 SQIVND (reference sequence). Between the trimmed V and J ends, which lost 5 bases and 8 bases, there was a span of 15 bases.

This clonotype was detected ten times or more. This sequence joins TRBV20-1 and TRBJ2-2; possible D gene TRBD1, 6 bases. Deletions cut 5 bases from V and 0 bases from J, with 22 bases between. The CDR3 extends over 18 amino acids. CDR1 is DFQATT, CDR2 SNEGSKA, per germline (reference sequence). CDR3 nucleotide sequence: TGCAGTGCTCCCCGCCCTCGAGGGGGAAAGGCGAACACCGGGGAGCTGTTTTTT. It specifies CSAPRPRGGKANTGELFF.

The rearrangement links TRBV12-3 or TRBV12-4 to TRBJ2-7; D is unclear. Trimming left V 6 bases short and J 6 bases short, with 18 bases between. This CDR3 spans 14 amino acids. DNA for the CDR3: TGTGCCAGCAGCTACACCCGCGAAGAGTCCGAGCAGTACTTC. As protein: CASSYTREESEQYF.

This clonotype was counted at least ten times. The chain is built from TRBV5-1 and TRBJ2-1; 10 bases line up with TRBD1. Germline V CDR1 and CDR2: SGHRS, YFSETQ. This CDR3 comprises 15 residues. Unmatched junction bases numbered 6, after V lost 2 bases and J lost 7 bases. This chain's CDR3 is CASSLSGTGENEQFF. CDR3 nucleotide sequence: TGCGCCAGCAGCTTATCCGGGACAGGGGAAAATGAGCAGTTCTTC.